This entry describes one TCR beta chain. What it binds is not known. Some clones are missing from TCRdb's copy, which holds only in-frame ones; the method was immunoSEQ multiplex PCR. The sample consists of roughly 140,000 clones, roughly 93% of them appearing once. The record originates from a study of T cell responses to AZD1222 COVID-19 vaccine. Study results and limitations: Donor demographics were predominantly white British with a female majority; clonal diversity may be underestimated.

The V end was cut by 2 bases, the J end by 3 bases, with 7 bases between. Germline values: CDR1 MRHNA, CDR2 SNTAGT. The CDR3 covers 14 residues. Sequencing used peripheral blood, obtained 28 days after the second AZD1222 dose. The clonotype originates from an adult who received the AZD1222 COVID-19 vaccine. This chain joins TRBV6-4 and TRBJ2-2; TRBD1 might be the D (6 bases). The CDR3 reads CASSDNRDTGELFF. The DNA of the CDR3 is TGTGCCAGCAGTGACAACAGGGACACCGGGGAGCTGTTTTTT.